This T cell receptor beta chain stems from a study of shared clonotypes between healthy human individuals. Notes on the study in general: Represented diversity, genetic and exposure-history alike, was limited by few donors.

The CDR3 is 14 amino acids. Germline V lookup: CDR1 ENHRY, CDR2 SYGVKD. V dropped 7 bases and J dropped 4; count of bases not matched to a gene: 7. About this clone: Its antigen is unidentified.

TCRdb keeps only in-frame clones here, not all; method: immunoSEQ multiplex PCR. Of 950,000 to 1,100,000 clones listed, around 75% are singletons. The material sequenced was memory CD4+ T cells sorted from blood. Subset in this sample: CD45RA-negative fraction. This clonotype was obtained from a man aged 18 to 35 in good health. This sequence joins TRBV10-3 and TRBJ2-3, with 8 bases aligning to TRBD2. CDR3 coding DNA: TGTGCCATCAAAGCGGGAGTCGAGGCAGATACGCAGTATTTT. Its translation is CAIKAGVEADTQYF.